The rows below give T cell receptor beta chains drawn from one sample of a study of OX40 agonist ivuxolimab in advanced cancers. Sequencing was performed with immunoSEQ multiplex PCR; in TCRdb, only in-frame clones are kept and a portion is missing. The sample consists of 98,000 or so clones, 91% of them appearing once. The starting material was CD4+ or CD8+ T cells sorted from blood, obtained in a trial of the OX40 agonist ivuxolimab. The receptors derive from an adult with an advanced solid tumor such as melanoma, head and neck, liver or kidney cancer. Both conserved end residues are part of each CDR3. Fields, in order: CDR3 protein, CDR3 DNA, J gene, D gene, clone size, V gene. The D gene is left open where the match is weak. Size tells how often a clone was seen (once, few, many) or the class of an expanded clone, and some rows leave it out.

cdr3_aa: CASSEYSALYNEQFF
cdr3_nt: TGCGCCAGCAGTGAGTACAGCGCACTCTACAATGAGCAGTTCTTC
j_call: TRBJ2-1
d_call: NA
clone_size: once
v_call: TRBV10-2

cdr3_aa: CASTGRQGAFF
cdr3_nt: TGTGCCAGCACCGGGAGACAGGGAGCTTTCTTT
j_call: TRBJ1-1
d_call: TRBD1
clone_size: NA
v_call: TRBV6-1

cdr3_aa: CACWGGRTGELFF
cdr3_nt: TGTGCCTGTTGGGGCGGGAGAACCGGGGAGCTGTTTTTT
j_call: TRBJ2-2
d_call: TRBD2
clone_size: NA
v_call: TRBV6-1

cdr3_aa: CASTSGANYGYTF
cdr3_nt: TGTGCCAGCACCTCCGGGGCTAACTATGGCTACACCTTC
j_call: TRBJ1-2
d_call: NA
clone_size: NA
v_call: TRBV7-9

cdr3_aa: CASSVGQSHQPQHF
cdr3_nt: TGTGCCAGCAGTGTAGGTCAGAGCCATCAGCCCCAGCATTTT
j_call: TRBJ1-5
d_call: NA
clone_size: NA
v_call: TRBV6-1

cdr3_aa: CASSESGLANYEQYF
cdr3_nt: TGTGCCAGCAGTGAATCTGGACTAGCGAACTACGAGCAGTACTTC
j_call: TRBJ2-7
d_call: TRBD2
clone_size: NA
v_call: TRBV6-1

cdr3_aa: CASSLDSAQGSIGNGYTF
cdr3_nt: TGTGCCAGCAGCTTGGACTCGGCACAGGGGTCAATAGGGAATGGCTACACCTTC
j_call: TRBJ1-2
d_call: TRBD1
clone_size: NA
v_call: TRBV5-4

cdr3_aa: CAWGPLGETQYF
cdr3_nt: TGTGCCTGGGGACCCCTGGGGGAGACCCAGTACTTC
j_call: TRBJ2-5
d_call: NA
clone_size: NA
v_call: TRBV30

cdr3_aa: CASSRRLAGGGNEQFF
cdr3_nt: TGCGCCAGCAGCCGACGACTAGCGGGAGGGGGAAATGAGCAGTTCTTC
j_call: TRBJ2-1
d_call: TRBD2
clone_size: once
v_call: TRBV5-1

cdr3_aa: CASRRGLGASYEQYF
cdr3_nt: TGTGCCAGCCGCCGGGGACTAGGGGCCTCCTACGAGCAGTACTTC
j_call: TRBJ2-7
d_call: TRBD2
clone_size: few
v_call: TRBV2

cdr3_aa: CASRADNSNTEAFF
cdr3_nt: TGCGCCAGCAGAGCCGACAACTCGAACACTGAAGCTTTCTTT
j_call: TRBJ1-1
d_call: NA
clone_size: few
v_call: TRBV5-1

cdr3_aa: CASSGRDGSFNQPQHF
cdr3_nt: TGTGCCAGCAGCGGCCGGGACGGATCATTCAATCAGCCCCAGCATTTT
j_call: TRBJ1-5
d_call: NA
clone_size: NA
v_call: TRBV7-8

cdr3_aa: CASSLSQGPDTQYF
cdr3_nt: TGTGCCAGCAGTTTATCCCAGGGCCCAGATACGCAGTATTTT
j_call: TRBJ2-3
d_call: NA
clone_size: NA
v_call: TRBV27

cdr3_aa: CASSLGLQETQYF
cdr3_nt: TGTGCCAGCAGCTTAGGGCTGCAAGAGACCCAGTACTTC
j_call: TRBJ2-5
d_call: NA
clone_size: NA
v_call: TRBV7-2

cdr3_aa: CASKQLGTSNSPLHF
cdr3_nt: TGTGCCAGCAAGCAACTAGGGACAAGCAATTCACCCCTCCACTTT
j_call: TRBJ1-6
d_call: NA
clone_size: NA
v_call: TRBV27

cdr3_aa: CASSISAVSSYEQYF
cdr3_nt: TGTGCCAGTAGTATTTCGGCGGTGAGCTCCTACGAGCAGTACTTC
j_call: TRBJ2-7
d_call: NA
clone_size: NA
v_call: TRBV19

cdr3_aa: CASRWTGRNQPQHF
cdr3_nt: TGTGCCAGCAGATGGACAGGTCGCAATCAGCCCCAGCATTTT
j_call: TRBJ1-5
d_call: TRBD1
clone_size: NA
v_call: TRBV28

cdr3_aa: CASSKGGGAMYEQYF
cdr3_nt: TGTGCCAGCAGCAAAGGAGGGGGGGCTATGTACGAGCAGTACTTC
j_call: TRBJ2-7
d_call: NA
clone_size: NA
v_call: TRBV21-1

cdr3_aa: CAWSSGMNTEAFF
cdr3_nt: TGTGCCTGGAGTAGCGGGATGAACACTGAAGCTTTCTTT
j_call: TRBJ1-1
d_call: NA
clone_size: NA
v_call: TRBV30

cdr3_aa: CASSLGSGGSNQPQHF
cdr3_nt: TGCGCCAGCAGCTTGGGTTCAGGGGGAAGCAATCAGCCCCAGCATTTT
j_call: TRBJ1-5
d_call: TRBD1
clone_size: NA
v_call: TRBV5-1

cdr3_aa: CASRDLGTNEKLFF
cdr3_nt: TGTGCCAGCAGGGACTTAGGGACTAATGAAAAACTGTTTTTT
j_call: TRBJ1-4
d_call: NA
clone_size: NA
v_call: TRBV6-6

cdr3_aa: CASSRHTGETQYF
cdr3_nt: TGTGCCAGCAGCCGTCACACGGGGGAGACCCAGTACTTC
j_call: TRBJ2-5
d_call: NA
clone_size: NA
v_call: TRBV7-3

cdr3_aa: CASRRTSGGNEQFF
cdr3_nt: TGTGCCAGCCGTCGGACTAGCGGGGGGAATGAGCAGTTCTTC
j_call: TRBJ2-1
d_call: TRBD2
clone_size: NA
v_call: TRBV2

cdr3_aa: CASREGTGNTIYF
cdr3_nt: TGTGCCAGCAGAGAGGGGACTGGAAACACCATATATTTT
j_call: TRBJ1-3
d_call: NA
clone_size: NA
v_call: TRBV7-9

cdr3_aa: CASRGGPYRGLNTGELFF
cdr3_nt: TGTGCCAGCCGTGGGGGGCCGTATCGGGGCCTGAACACCGGGGAGCTGTTTTTT
j_call: TRBJ2-2
d_call: NA
clone_size: NA
v_call: TRBV19

cdr3_aa: CASSARQLVSSGNTIYF
cdr3_nt: TGTGCCAGCAGTGCACGACAGCTAGTCTCCTCTGGAAACACCATATATTTT
j_call: TRBJ1-3
d_call: NA
clone_size: NA
v_call: TRBV9

cdr3_aa: CASSTGQGNTEAFF
cdr3_nt: TGCGCCAGCAGCACGGGACAGGGGAACACTGAAGCTTTCTTT
j_call: TRBJ1-1
d_call: TRBD1
clone_size: NA
v_call: TRBV5-1

cdr3_aa: CASSQVSGGIGELFF
cdr3_nt: TGCGCCAGCAGCCAAGTGTCAGGGGGTATCGGGGAGCTGTTTTTT
j_call: TRBJ2-2
d_call: TRBD1
clone_size: NA
v_call: TRBV4-1

cdr3_aa: CARGPREQYF
cdr3_nt: TGTGCCAGGGGCCCACGAGAGCAGTACTTC
j_call: TRBJ2-7
d_call: NA
clone_size: NA
v_call: TRBV19

cdr3_aa: CASSEAFRLYEQYF
cdr3_nt: TGTGCCAGCAGTGAAGCATTTCGCCTCTACGAGCAGTACTTC
j_call: TRBJ2-7
d_call: NA
clone_size: NA
v_call: TRBV6-1

cdr3_aa: CASSMDSPGPQHF
cdr3_nt: TGTGCCAGCAGCATGGACAGTCCGGGGCCCCAGCATTTT
j_call: TRBJ1-5
d_call: NA
clone_size: NA
v_call: TRBV11-2

cdr3_aa: CASSEQGNQPQHF
cdr3_nt: TGTGCCAGCAGCGAACAGGGAAATCAGCCCCAGCATTTT
j_call: TRBJ1-5
d_call: NA
clone_size: NA
v_call: TRBV6-1